This T cell receptor beta chain originates from a study of early T cells in non-severe SARS-CoV-2 infection. Study-wide background: The authors sequenced bulk RNA from unsorted whole blood, leaving chains unpaired.

Germline V lookup: CDR1 SGHNT, CDR2 YYREEE (reference sequence). The V end lost 3 bases, the J end lost 4 bases, and 10 bases lay between the germline ends. This CDR3 comprises 13 residues. TCRdb processed the 5' RACE reads anew with MiXCR; each CDR3 protein has one entry. The data hold roughly 26,000 distinct CDR3 sequences, with approximately 5% observed a single time. V is TRBV5-4 and J is TRBJ2-5; possible D gene TRBD1, 6 bases. The TCR was taken from an adult who was a healthcare worker with PCR-confirmed SARS-CoV-2 infection or an uninfected control (not recorded which). The sample was whole blood. CDR3 DNA: TGTGCCAGCAGCTCGGACAGCGCAGAGACCCAGTACTTC. Translating it yields CASSSDSAETQYF.